These T cell receptor beta chains were read from a single sample in a study of CD4 T cells in relation to SARS-CoV-2 and coronaviruses. Antigen specificity for these receptors is unknown. Sequencing was performed with immunoSEQ multiplex PCR; in TCRdb, only in-frame clones are kept and a portion is missing. Among 20,000 or so clones listed, around 81% were seen once. The sequenced sample consisted of CD4+ T cells from PBMCs, cultured in vitro. Receptors originate from a human donor in good health. The CDR3 runs from the conserved cysteine through the conserved F or W. Each record gives: J gene, clone size, V gene, D gene, CDR3 DNA, CDR3 protein. The D gene is left open where the match is weak. Size values are once, few and many counts, or a class for expanded clones, and some rows have none.

>TRBJ2-1|.|TRBV7-9|TRBD2
TGTGCCAGCAGTGCTAACCGACTAGCGGGGGGGCCCGGTGAGCAGTTCTTC
CASSANRLAGGPGEQFF
>TRBJ1-2|.|TRBV18|TRBD1
TGTGCCAGCTCACCCTATCGGGACAGGGGAGTAAAGGGCTACACCTTC
CASSPYRDRGVKGYTF
>TRBJ1-2|.|TRBV6-5|.
TGTGCCAGCAGTTACATGGTTAGTGGCTACACCTTC
CASSYMVSGYTF
>TRBJ1-5|.|TRBV7-8|.
TGTGCCAGCAGCCCATCGGGCCCAGGGAATCAGCCCCAGCATTTT
CASSPSGPGNQPQHF
>TRBJ2-5|.|TRBV5-6|TRBD2
TGTGCCAGCAGCTTGGTATGGGGAAAACTAGCGGGTCCCCGGGAGACCCAGTACTTC
CASSLVWGKLAGPRETQYF
>TRBJ1-2|.|TRBV7-2|.
TGTGCCAGCAGCCATGGGCAGGAGGGTAGGACCTTC
CASSHGQEGRTF
>TRBJ2-2|.|TRBV7-2|.
TGTGCCAGCAGCCAAGCTTTATCTGGGGAGCTGTTTTTT
CASSQALSGELFF
>TRBJ2-5|.|TRBV25-1|.
TGTGCCAGCAGTCCCCTAGGGGGGGCCTGGGAGACCCAGTACTTC
CASSPLGGAWETQYF
>TRBJ2-7|few|TRBV28|.
TGTGCCAGCAGAGCTAGCGCGACGTACGAGCAGTACTTC
CASRASATYEQYF
>TRBJ2-3|.|TRBV12-3/TRBV12-4|.
TGTGCCAGCAGCTACAGCACAGATACGCAGTATTTT
CASSYSTDTQYF
>TRBJ1-2|.|TRBV10-2|TRBD1
TGCGCCAGCAGTGAGGCAGGGGGCTATGGCTACACCTTC
CASSEAGGYGYTF
>TRBJ2-7|.|TRBV18|.
TGTGCCAGCTCACCTGAGGTAGCGCCCCGGGGGTTGCAGTACTTC
CASSPEVAPRGLQYF
>TRBJ1-6|once|TRBV6-5|TRBD1
TGTGCCAGCAGTTACGACAGGGCCTCCTATAATTCACCCCTCCACTTT
CASSYDRASYNSPLHF
>TRBJ1-6|.|TRBV11-3|.
TGTGCCAGCAGCCTCTACAGGGTATATCCTTGGCGTTCACCCCTCCACTTT
CASSLYRVYPWRSPLHF
>TRBJ2-7|.|TRBV11-2|TRBD1
TGTGCCAGCACTCGAGGGGGCACCCCCTCCTACGAGCAGTACTTC
CASTRGGTPSYEQYF